One sample yielded the 28 T cell receptor beta chains listed below, sequenced in a study of blood T cells in healthy people across ages. The second PCR ran about 7 to 12 cycles with a sample-barcoded 5' primer and J-beta primers. MiXCR was run by TCRdb on the 5' RACE reads, yielding one entry per CDR3 protein. The data show some 1.1 million distinct CDR3 sequences, roughly two fifths seen once. Material: blood. All receptors derive from a man aged 18 to 29 in good health.

This clonotype was seen more than once but under ten times. The chain uses TRBV28 and TRBJ2-5; a weak D match, TRBD1 (5 bases). The CDR3 extends over 13 amino acids. CDR1 is MDHEN and CDR2 is SYDVKM in the germline V gene. Trimming left V 6 bases short and J 2 bases short, with 10 bases between. The CDR3 region has the DNA TGTGCCAGCAGACTACAGGTTCAAGAGACCCAGTACTTC. This codes for CASRLQVQETQYF. The complete variable domain, with remaining parts taken from reference TRBV28 and TRBJ2-5, reads DVKVTQSSRYLVKRTGEKVFLECVQDMDHENMFWYRQDPGLGLRLIYFSYDVKMKEKGDIPEGYSVSREKKERFSLILESASTNQTSMYLCASRLQVQETQYFGPGTRLLVL.

This clonotype was counted between two and nine times. An end of the junction differs from the germline gene, which may be a read error. The genes are TRBV12-3 or TRBV12-4 and TRBJ1-2; perhaps TRBD1 as D (5 bases). The CDR3 loop spans 14 amino acids. In DNA form, the CDR3 reads TGTGCCAGCGGTTTAGGGCACAGGAACTATGGCTACACCTTC. It codes for CASGLGHRNYGYTF.

The chain combines TRBV6-5 with TRBJ2-1; no definite D call. Trimming removed 4 bases at V and 1 base at J, with 8 bases between. Germline CDR1 reads MNHEY; CDR2 reads SVGAGI. There are 14 residues in the CDR3. This chain's CDR3 is CASSSQQSYNEQFF. CDR3 in DNA: TGTGCCAGCAGTTCCCAACAGTCCTACAATGAGCAGTTCTTC.

This chain links TRBV20-1 with TRBJ2-3; D not certain. Germline CDR1 reads DFQATT; CDR2 reads SNEGSKA (reference sequence). The CDR3 covers 15 residues. The V gene lost 2 bases and the J gene lost 2 bases, with 14 bases spanning the gap. The DNA of the CDR3 is TGCAGTGCTAGATCCCCGGCTACCCCCACAGATACGCAGTATTTT. Encoded protein: CSARSPATPTDTQYF.

The chain is built from TRBV7-2 and TRBJ2-3, with D possibly being TRBD2 (6 bases). V was cut by 8 bases and J by 1 base, with 10 bases left in between. This CDR3 has 13 residues. Germline-derived CDR1 and CDR2 are SGHTA and FQGNSA. The CDR3 spells CASGLSGTDTQYF. CDR3 in DNA: TGTGCCAGCGGACTATCCGGCACAGATACGCAGTATTTT.

This sequence joins TRBV9 and TRBJ2-7, with D perhaps TRBD2 (6 bases). The length of the CDR3 is 15 residues. Trimming took off 3 bases at V and 0 bases at J, with 13 bases between the two ends. Germline V gene lookup returns CDR1 SGDLS and CDR2 YYNGEE. The DNA of the CDR3 is TGTGCCAGCAGCGCGTGGGGGGAGACCTCCTACGAGCAGTACTTC. This gives the protein CASSAWGETSYEQYF.

This clonotype was seen ten or more times. An end of the junction differs from the germline gene, which may be a read error. The rearrangement links TRBV7-7 to TRBJ2-3; weak D call: TRBD2 (5 bases). The germline gives CDR1 SSHAT, CDR2 FNYEAQ (reference sequence). This CDR3 is built from 14 residues. This chain's CDR3 is CASSLALGTDTQYF. The CDR3 DNA sequence: TGTGCTAGCAGCTTAGCGTTAGGCACAGATACGCAGTATTTT.

The sample holds a few counts of this clonotype. V is TRBV20-1 and J is TRBJ1-6, with 7 bases matching TRBD1. The ends lost 5 bases at V and 7 bases at J; junction bases unmatched: 8. The CDR3 runs to 14 residues. The V gene's germline CDR1 is DFQATT and CDR2 SNEGSKA (reference sequence). This CDR3 reads CSASQGTVNSPLHF. DNA for the CDR3: TGCAGTGCTTCCCAAGGGACAGTCAATTCACCCCTCCACTTT.

This rearrangement joins TRBV7-9 to TRBJ2-3; 9 positions agree with TRBD2. The V segment lost 8 bases and the J segment 0 bases; nucleotides outside the gene matches: 3. The length of the CDR3 is 14 residues. Germline CDR1 reads SEHNR; CDR2 reads FQNEAQ (reference sequence). CDR3 nucleotides: TGTGCCAGCGGGAGCGGGGGGAGCACAGATACGCAGTATTTT. Translating gives CASGSGGSTDTQYF.

There are a few counts of this clonotype. The chain recombines TRBV4-1 with TRBJ1-5; tentative D call: TRBD1 (5 bases). The length of the CDR3 is 16 residues. The V and J ends lost 0 bases and 1 base respectively, with 10 bases between them. CDR1 MGHRA and CDR2 YSYEKL come from the germline V gene. The CDR3 nucleotides read TGCGCCAGCAGCCAAGAGGCCGGGGGGAGCAATCAGCCCCAGCATTTT. This codes for CASSQEAGGSNQPQHF.

This clonotype is a singleton in its sample. The chain links TRBV6-1 to TRBJ2-3; unclear D gene. CDR3 length: 15 amino acids. CDR1 is MNHNS, CDR2 SASEGT, per germline. V lost 7 bases to trimming and J lost 0 bases, with 14 bases between them. CDR3: CASNRRYTSTDTQYF. DNA for the CDR3: TGTGCCAGCAATAGAAGATATACTAGCACAGATACGCAGTATTTT.

The J gene is TRBJ1-2, the V gene TRBV12-3 or TRBV12-4, with D maybe TRBD1 (6 bases). The CDR3 has 11 residues. Trimming shortened V by 7 bases and J by 9 bases, and 12 bases separated the two germline ends. CDR3 sequence reads: CASTRGDSYTF. The CDR3 DNA reads as TGTGCCAGCACCCGGGGGGACAGCTACACCTTC.

The genes are TRBV6-5 and TRBJ2-1, with 10 bases matching TRBD1. The CDR3 covers 19 residues. The trim removed 0 bases at V and 0 bases at J, leaving 8 bases unmatched. CDR1 is MNHEY, CDR2 SVGAGI, per germline. CDR3 region: CASSYSGTGVVSSYNEQFF. For the CDR3, the DNA is TGTGCCAGCAGTTACTCCGGGACAGGGGTTGTTTCCTCCTACAATGAGCAGTTCTTC.

V usage is TRBV29-1 and J usage is TRBJ2-5; D unresolved. Germline CDR1 SQVTM, CDR2 ANQGSEA. The CDR3 loop spans 12 amino acids. V was shortened by 1 base and J by 5 bases, with 8 bases between the two germline ends. CDR3 nucleotide sequence: TGCAGCGTTGAAGGGGATTGGGAGACCCAGTACTTC. It yields the protein CSVEGDWETQYF.

This clonotype was counted at least ten times. V is TRBV15 and J is TRBJ2-3; no clear D gene. The CDR3 consists of 16 residues. Trimming took off 0 bases at V and 0 bases at J, with 10 bases between the two ends. Germline V gives CDR1 LNHNV, CDR2 YYDKDF (reference sequence). In nucleotides, the CDR3 is TGTGCCACCAGCAGAGATGGGCAAAGTAGCACAGATACGCAGTATTTT. Translation gives CATSRDGQSSTDTQYF.

The chain links TRBV4-3 to TRBJ1-6; D not certain. The CDR3 spans 15 residues. Germline V gene sequence: CDR1 LGHNA, CDR2 YSLEER. Trimming took off 5 bases at V and 0 bases at J, with 8 bases between the two ends. The CDR3 DNA reads as TGCGCCAGCAGCGAGAGAAGCTCCTATAATTCACCCCTCCACTTT. Amino acids: CASSERSSYNSPLHF.

This chain connects TRBV5-6 to TRBJ1-5, with 7 positions matching TRBD1. Germline V gives CDR1 SGHDT, CDR2 YYEEEE. Germline trimming cut 1 base from V and 10 bases from J; bases unmatched to any gene: 23. The CDR3 has 19 residues. CDR3 bases: TGTGCCAGCAGCTTGAGTTCGCGTACGGACAGGCCATTAGATGAACCCCAGCATTTT. It specifies CASSLSSRTDRPLDEPQHF.

The chain recombines TRBV10-3 with TRBJ1-1; D gene ambiguous. The CDR3 extends over 16 amino acids. Germline assignment: CDR1 ENHRY and CDR2 SYGVKD. With 4 bases removed from V and 0 bases from J, the gap between germline ends came to 15 bases. CDR3 bases: TGTGCCATCAGTGGTAGGAGTGGCAGATTGAACACTGAAGCTTTCTTT. Protein product: CAISGRSGRLNTEAFF.

This clonotype was seen more than once but under ten times. The chain combines TRBV6-6 with TRBJ1-2; D call uncertain. Per germline, CDR1 MNHNY and CDR2 SVGAGI (reference sequence). With 0 bases removed from V and 6 bases from J, the gap between germline ends came to 5 bases. This CDR3 contains 12 residues. The CDR3 sequence: CASSYSPDGYTF. Here the CDR3 DNA reads TGTGCCAGCAGTTACTCACCGGATGGCTACACCTTC.

This clonotype was recorded a few times. The genes are TRBV20-1 and TRBJ1-4; 9 bases line up with TRBD1. V lost 4 bases to trimming and J lost 7 bases; unmatched junction nucleotides: 13. Germline CDR1 is DFQATT and CDR2 is SNEGSKA (reference sequence). The CDR3 spans 16 residues. CDR3: CSATGTGRTGSEKLFF. Written as DNA, the CDR3 is TGCAGTGCTACTGGGACAGGGCGGACTGGAAGTGAAAAACTGTTTTTT.

The rearrangement joins TRBV6-5 to TRBJ2-7, with D unclear. In germline, CDR1 is MNHEY, CDR2 SVGAGI. Deletions cut 0 bases from V and 1 base from J, with 10 bases between. This CDR3 comprises 15 residues. CDR3 nucleotides: TGTGCCAGCAGTTACTCGTTTCTGGGGTCCTACGAGCAGTACTTC. Encoded protein: CASSYSFLGSYEQYF.

The genes are TRBV7-8 and TRBJ2-3; D perhaps matches TRBD1 (6 bases). The CDR3 consists of 16 residues. Deletions cut 5 bases from V and 3 bases from J, with 18 bases between. Germline CDR1 reads SGHVS; CDR2 reads FQNEAQ. CDR3 residues: CASSHRGGSPTDTQYF. The DNA of the CDR3 is TGTGCCAGCAGCCATAGAGGGGGTTCCCCTACAGATACGCAGTATTTT.

The chain links TRBV12-3 or TRBV12-4 to TRBJ2-2; TRBD2 agrees at 7 bases. Unmatched junction bases numbered 10, after V lost 6 bases and J lost 6 bases. CDR3 length: 15 amino acids. CDR3: CASSTSVIPSGELFF. The CDR3 DNA is TGTGCCAGCAGCACTAGCGTTATACCATCCGGGGAGCTGTTTTTT.

The V gene is TRBV12-3 or TRBV12-4, the J gene TRBJ1-5, with no clear D. The CDR3 is made up of 13 amino acids. The V end lost 5 bases, the J end lost 4 bases, and 9 bases lay between the germline ends. The CDR3 here is CASSLTKNQPQHF. The CDR3 DNA is TGTGCCAGCAGTCTAACGAAGAATCAGCCCCAGCATTTT.

The table lists this clonotype with many counts. The CDR3 sequence: CSVEDVRVLYGYTF. The DNA of the CDR3 is TGCAGCGTTGAAGATGTACGGGTCCTATATGGCTACACCTTC. The gene calls are TRBV29-1 and TRBJ1-2; D uncertain. Trimming shortened V by 0 bases and J by 5 bases, and 13 bases separated the two germline ends. The V gene's germline CDR1 is SQVTM and CDR2 ANQGSEA. This CDR3 region has 14 residues.

The rearrangement links TRBV18 to TRBJ1-4, with 7 nucleotides matching TRBD1. V was pared by 3 bases and J by 6 bases, with 7 bases of the junction left unmatched. Germline assignment: CDR1 KGHSH and CDR2 LQKENI. The CDR3 is 15 amino acids. The CDR3 here is CASSPTGTQDEKLFF. CDR3 nucleotides: TGTGCCAGCTCACCGACAGGGACCCAGGATGAAAAACTGTTTTTT.

This chain joins TRBV12-3 or TRBV12-4 and TRBJ2-1, with TRBD2 identical over 7 bases. The CDR3 is made up of 15 amino acids. The junction had 18 bases not matched to a gene; V was cut back by 5 bases and J by 14 bases. As DNA, the CDR3 is TGTGCCAGCAGTCCCGGATTGGGGGGGGTCCTCTATAAGTTCTTC. Translation gives CASSPGLGGVLYKFF.

The gene calls are TRBV4-2 and TRBJ2-5; D gene uncertain. From germline, CDR1 is LGHNA and CDR2 YNFKEQ. Between the trimmed V and J ends, which lost 3 bases and 4 bases, there was a span of 6 bases. The CDR3 sequence is 12 residues long. CDR3 in DNA: TGTGCCAGCAGCCACGTACTAGAGACCCAGTACTTC. Its translation is CASSHVLETQYF.